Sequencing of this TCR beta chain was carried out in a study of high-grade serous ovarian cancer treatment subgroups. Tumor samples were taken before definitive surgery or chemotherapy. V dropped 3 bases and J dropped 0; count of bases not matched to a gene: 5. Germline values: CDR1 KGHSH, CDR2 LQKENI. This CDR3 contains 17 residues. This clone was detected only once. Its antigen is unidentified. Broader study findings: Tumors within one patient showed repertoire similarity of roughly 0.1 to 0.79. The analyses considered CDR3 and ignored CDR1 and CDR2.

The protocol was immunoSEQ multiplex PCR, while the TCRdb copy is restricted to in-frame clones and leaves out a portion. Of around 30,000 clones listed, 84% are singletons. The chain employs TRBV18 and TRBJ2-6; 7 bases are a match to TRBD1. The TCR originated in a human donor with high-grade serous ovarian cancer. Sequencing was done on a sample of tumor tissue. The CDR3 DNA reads TGTGCCAGCTCACCGCGGACAGGCAGCTCTGGGGCCAACGTCCTGACTTTC. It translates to CASSPRTGSSGANVLTF.